This TCR beta chain was identified in a study of T cell changes during pregnancy in multiple sclerosis. Germline V lookup: CDR1 KGHSH, CDR2 LQKENI. CDR3 length: 18 residues. Trimming left V 6 bases short and J 0 bases short, with 21 bases between. Method: immunoSEQ multiplex PCR; TCRdb's copy keeps in-frame clones and lacks some. The table includes 79,000 or so clones, approximately 91% detected once. This sample comprised peripheral blood, obtained before pregnancy. This receptor was taken from a female donor with multiple sclerosis, enrolled in a pregnancy study. The V gene is TRBV18, the J gene TRBJ1-3, with D perhaps matching TRBD1 (6 bases). CDR3 residues: CASSHRPGHMSSGNTIYF. The CDR3 nucleotides are TGTGCCAGCTCGCACCGGCCGGGACATATGAGCTCTGGAAACACCATATATTTT.